The present T cell receptor beta chain was sequenced within a study of PD-1 blockade in classical Hodgkin lymphoma. Study-wide results and limits: Patients who began taking nivolumab under 1 year after ASCT were left out. Reported findings placed baseline TCR diversity lower in newly diagnosed patients (compared with healthy donors). Those achieving complete response showed baseline diversity like newly diagnosed patients.

In regard to this clone: What it recognizes is unknown.

The method was immunoSEQ multiplex PCR; TCRdb's version includes in-frame clones alone and lacks a portion of them. Of roughly 24,000 clones in the sample, around 80% were seen once. Relapse was seen in all patients after autologous stem cell transplantation, and brentuximab vedotin exposure was variable. Best response was recorded as complete response, partial response or progressive disease. The V and J ends lost 5 bases and 3 bases respectively, with 14 bases between them. Per germline, CDR1 LNHDA and CDR2 SQIVND (reference sequence). CDR3 length: 14 residues. The sequence was collected from a human donor with classical Hodgkin lymphoma. Sequencing used peripheral blood mononuclear cells (PBMCs), obtained before the second cycle of nivolumab. The chain links TRBV19 to TRBJ2-7; D is perhaps TRBD2 (6 bases). CDR3 DNA: TGTGCCAGTAGTGCCGGACTAAACAACTACGAGCAGTACTTC. Translated: CASSAGLNNYEQYF.